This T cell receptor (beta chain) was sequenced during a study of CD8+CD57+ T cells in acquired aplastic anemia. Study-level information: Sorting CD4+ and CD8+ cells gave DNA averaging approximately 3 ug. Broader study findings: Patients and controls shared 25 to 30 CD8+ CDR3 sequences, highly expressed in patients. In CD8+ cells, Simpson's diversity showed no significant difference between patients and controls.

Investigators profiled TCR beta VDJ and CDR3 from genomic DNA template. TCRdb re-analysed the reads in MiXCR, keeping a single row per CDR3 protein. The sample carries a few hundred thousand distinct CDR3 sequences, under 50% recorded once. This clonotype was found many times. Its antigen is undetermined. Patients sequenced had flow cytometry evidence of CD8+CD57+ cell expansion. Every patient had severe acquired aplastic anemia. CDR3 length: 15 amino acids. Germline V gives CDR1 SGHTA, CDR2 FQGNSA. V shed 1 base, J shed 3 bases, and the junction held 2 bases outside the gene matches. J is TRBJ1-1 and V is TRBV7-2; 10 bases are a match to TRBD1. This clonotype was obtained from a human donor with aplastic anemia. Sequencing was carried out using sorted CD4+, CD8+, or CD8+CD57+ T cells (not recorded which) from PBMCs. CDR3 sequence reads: CASSLVGQGDTEAFF. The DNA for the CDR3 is TGTGCCAGCAGCTTAGTTGGACAGGGGGACACTGAAGCTTTCTTT. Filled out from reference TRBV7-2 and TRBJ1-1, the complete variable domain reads GAGVSQSPSNKVTEKGKDVELRCDPISGHTALYWYRQSLGQGLEFLIYFQGNSAPDKSGLPSDRFSAERTGGSVSTLTIQRTQQEDSAVYLCASSLVGQGDTEAFFGQGTRLTVV.